The clone carrying this TCR beta chain was seen a handful of times. Its antigen remains unknown. The data derive from a study of T cells after posttransplantation cyclophosphamide. Regarding the study as a whole: TRB overlap between skin or GI tissue T cells and blood was limited. Donor CD8+ memory clones often dominated recipient blood repertoires at later times. After PTCy, TRB diversity resembled that of CNI/methotrexate controls.

From germline, CDR1 is SGHTA and CDR2 FQGNSA. This CDR3 is built from 14 residues. Trimming at V came to 5 bases and at J to 2 bases, leaving 3 bases not matched to a gene. TCRdb keeps only in-frame clones here, not all; method: immunoSEQ multiplex PCR. The repertoire holds approximately 3,000 clones, less than 80% seen once, with roughly 15% in the top ten. Busulfan-fludarabine conditioning, marrow transplant, and cyclophosphamide on days +3 and +4 were administered. The clonotype comes from a male patient in his sixties who received an allogeneic stem cell transplant from a related donor and was CMV-positive. Some of the T cells might come from the graft donor. The chain is built from TRBV7-2 and TRBJ1-5, with 7 bases lining up with TRBD1. The sample consisted of PBMCs, taken 30 days after allogeneic stem cell transplant with posttransplant cyclophosphamide. CDR3 sequence: CASSNTGGNQPQHF. DNA for the CDR3: TGTGCCAGCAGCAACACAGGGGGCAATCAGCCCCAGCATTTT.